This passage covers 11 T cell receptor beta chains from one sample sequenced in a study of T-cell reconstitution after alpha-beta-depleted transplantation in children. During its preparation, the TCRbeta library received unique molecular identifiers. Each CDR3 protein is one row after TCRdb ran MiXCR on the PCR reads. This table has some 600,000 distinct CDR3 sequences, roughly 13% appearing once. The sample here was PBMCs, mostly from graft donor cells, taken 360 days after TCRalphabeta/CD19-depleted stem cell transplant. The receptor source for this set is a male patient younger than 18 who had a stem cell transplant for acute myeloid leukemia, so the T cells may come from the graft donor.

The sample holds a few counts of this clonotype. The V and J genes are TRBV6-2 or TRBV6-3 and TRBJ2-1; 9 positions match TRBD1. Germline assignment: CDR1 MNHEY and CDR2 SVGEGT. CDR3 length: 18 residues. After removal of 2 bases from V and 7 bases from J, the junction contained 15 bases not matched to a gene. In nucleotides, the CDR3 is TGTGCCAGCAGTTACAAACCCCCGGGACAGGGAACAGGTAATGAGCAGTTCTTC. This gives the protein CASSYKPPGQGTGNEQFF.

V usage is TRBV20-1 and J usage is TRBJ2-5, with TRBD2 matching 12 bases. Trimming removed 6 bases from V and 1 base from J; junction bases left unmatched: 3. Germline loops: CDR1 DFQATT, CDR2 SNEGSKA (reference sequence). The CDR3 covers 14 residues. The CDR3 DNA reads TGCAGTGCGCGGACTAGCGGGACCCAAGAGACCCAGTACTTC. It specifies CSARTSGTQETQYF.

In DNA, the CDR3 is TGTGCCAGCTCACCACTCTTCTCCGGGACTAGATCATCAGATACGCAGTATTTT. The encoded protein is CASSPLFSGTRSSDTQYF. This sequence joins TRBV18 and TRBJ2-3; 8 bases are a match to TRBD2. This CDR3 comprises 18 residues. From germline, CDR1 is KGHSH and CDR2 LQKENI. The trim removed 1 base at V and 4 bases at J, leaving 13 bases unmatched. The whole variable domain, remainder taken from reference TRBV18 and TRBJ2-3, is NAGVMQNPRHLVRRRGQEARLRCSPMKGHSHVYWYRQLPEEGLKFMVYLQKENIIDESGMPKERFSAEFPKEGPSILRIQQVVRGDSAAYFCASSPLFSGTRSSDTQYFGPGTRLTVL.

At least ten counts were recorded for this clonotype. The rearrangement joins TRBV5-8 to TRBJ2-5; possibly TRBD1 for D (6 bases). Germline CDR1 and CDR2: SGHTS and YDEGEE. CDR3 length equals 13 residues. V was shortened by 4 bases and J by 1 base, with 8 bases between the two germline ends. The CDR3 sequence: CASSGQLQETQYF. CDR3 bases: TGTGCCAGCAGCGGACAGCTCCAAGAGACCCAGTACTTC. Variable domain in full (rest from reference TRBV5-8 and TRBJ2-5): EAGVTQSPTHLIKTRGQQATLRCSPISGHTSVYWYQQALGLGLQFLLWYDEGEERNRGNFPPRFSGRQFPNYSSELNVNALELEDSALYLCASSGQLQETQYFGPGTRLLVL.

This clonotype was recorded a few times. CDR3 sequence reads: CASSLGGLAGGPGTDTQYF. The CDR3 DNA is TGTGCCAGCAGCTTGGGGGGGCTAGCGGGAGGGCCGGGGACAGATACGCAGTATTTT. This sequence joins TRBV11-2 and TRBJ2-3; 12 bases map to TRBD2. The V and J ends lost 3 bases and 3 bases, in that order; junction bases with no gene match: 13. CDR1 is SGHAT, CDR2 FQNNGV, per germline. CDR3 length: 19 amino acids.

This clonotype has ten or more counts. The rearrangement links TRBV24-1 to TRBJ2-2; D might be TRBD2 (5 bases). CDR1 is KGHDR, CDR2 SFDVKD, per germline. This CDR3 has 17 residues. The V end lost 4 bases, the J end lost 3 bases, and 17 bases lay between the germline ends. This CDR3 is CATSDPKTTWDTGELFF. CDR3 sequence (DNA): TGTGCCACCAGTGACCCGAAGACTACCTGGGACACCGGGGAGCTGTTTTTT.

The chain carries TRBV20-1 and TRBJ2-3, with TRBD1 as a possible D gene (5 bases). Trimming removed 1 base from V and 8 bases from J, with 10 bases in between. CDR3 size: 12 residues. CDR1 and CDR2 from the germline V gene are DFQATT and SNEGSKA (reference sequence). Written as DNA, the CDR3 is TGCAGTGCTAGAGCCAGGGTTGGTACGCAGTATTTT. This sequence encodes CSARARVGTQYF.

This rearrangement joins TRBV20-1 to TRBJ2-7; TRBD2 aligns across 8 bases. J lost 0 bases, V lost 6 bases, and 1 base had no gene match. This CDR3 is 12 amino acids long. The germline gives CDR1 DFQATT, CDR2 SNEGSKA (reference sequence). The CDR3 reads CSATSGSYEQYF. The CDR3, as DNA: TGCAGTGCCACTAGCGGCTCCTACGAGCAGTACTTC.

V is TRBV4-3 and J is TRBJ2-5; unclear D gene. The V end lost 0 bases, the J end lost 9 bases, and 14 bases lay between the germline ends. Germline CDR1 is LGHNA and CDR2 is YSLEER. CDR3 length: 14 amino acids. The CDR3 nucleotides read TGCGCCAGCAGCCAAGATAGAAGGGTGTGGGCCCAGTACTTC. Translated: CASSQDRRVWAQYF.

This sequence joins TRBV11-2 and TRBJ2-7, with 8 positions matching TRBD2. The CDR3 has 20 residues. Germline CDR1 and CDR2: SGHAT and FQNNGV. V shed 1 base, J shed 1 base, and the junction held 18 bases outside the gene matches. The CDR3 DNA reads TGTGCCAGCAGCTTAGTTGGGGGCACTTTACCGGGACTAGTGTCCTACGAGCAGTACTTC. Residues: CASSLVGGTLPGLVSYEQYF.

This rearrangement joins TRBV7-8 to TRBJ2-1, with 14 bases fitting TRBD2. V lost 2 bases, J lost 6 bases, and 9 bases stayed unmatched. Germline values: CDR1 SGHVS, CDR2 FQNEAQ. The CDR3 is 18 residues long. This CDR3 is CASSLFGTSGRKGNEQFF. The CDR3 DNA reads as TGTGCCAGCAGCTTATTCGGGACTAGCGGGAGAAAGGGCAATGAGCAGTTCTTC.